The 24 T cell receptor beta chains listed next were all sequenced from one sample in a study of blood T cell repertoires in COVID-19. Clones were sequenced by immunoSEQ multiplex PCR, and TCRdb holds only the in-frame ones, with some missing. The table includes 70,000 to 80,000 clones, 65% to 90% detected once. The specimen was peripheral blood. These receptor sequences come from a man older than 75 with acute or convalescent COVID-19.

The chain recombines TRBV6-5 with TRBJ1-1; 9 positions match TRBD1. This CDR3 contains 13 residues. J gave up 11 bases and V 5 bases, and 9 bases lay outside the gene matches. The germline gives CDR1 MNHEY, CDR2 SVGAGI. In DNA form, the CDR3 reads TGTGCCAGCAGTAAACAGGGGGCGCCGACCGCTTTCTTT. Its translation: CASSKQGAPTAFF.

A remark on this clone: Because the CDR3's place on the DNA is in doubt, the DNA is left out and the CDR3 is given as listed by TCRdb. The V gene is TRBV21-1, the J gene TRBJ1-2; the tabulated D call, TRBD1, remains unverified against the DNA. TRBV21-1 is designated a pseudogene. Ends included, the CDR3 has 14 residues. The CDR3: CASWGRGSSYGYTF.

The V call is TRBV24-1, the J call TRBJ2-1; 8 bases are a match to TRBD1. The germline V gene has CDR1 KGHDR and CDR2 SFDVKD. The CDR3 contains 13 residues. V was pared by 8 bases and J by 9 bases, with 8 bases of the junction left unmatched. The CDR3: CATTGQGRGEQFF. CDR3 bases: TGTGCCACCACAGGACAGGGAAGAGGTGAGCAGTTCTTC.

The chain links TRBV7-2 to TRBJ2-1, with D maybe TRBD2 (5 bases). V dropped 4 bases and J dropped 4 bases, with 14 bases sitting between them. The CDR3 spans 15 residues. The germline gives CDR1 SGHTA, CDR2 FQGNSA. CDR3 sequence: CASSSSGLLYNEQFF. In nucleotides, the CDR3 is TGTGCCAGCAGCTCCTCCGGACTCCTTTACAATGAGCAGTTCTTC.

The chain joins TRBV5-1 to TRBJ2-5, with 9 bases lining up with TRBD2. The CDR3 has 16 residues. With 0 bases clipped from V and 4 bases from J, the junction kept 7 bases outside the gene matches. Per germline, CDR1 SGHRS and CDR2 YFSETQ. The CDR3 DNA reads TGCGCCAGCAGCTTGGTAGGCGGGGGGGCTGGAGAGACCCAGTACTTC. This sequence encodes CASSLVGGGAGETQYF.

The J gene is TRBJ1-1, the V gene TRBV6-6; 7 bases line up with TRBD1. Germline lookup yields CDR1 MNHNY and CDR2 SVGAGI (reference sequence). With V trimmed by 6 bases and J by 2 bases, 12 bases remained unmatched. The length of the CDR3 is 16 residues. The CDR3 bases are TGTGCCAGCAGCGGCGACAGGGATCTTTTAAACACTGAAGCTTTCTTT. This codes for CASSGDRDLLNTEAFF.

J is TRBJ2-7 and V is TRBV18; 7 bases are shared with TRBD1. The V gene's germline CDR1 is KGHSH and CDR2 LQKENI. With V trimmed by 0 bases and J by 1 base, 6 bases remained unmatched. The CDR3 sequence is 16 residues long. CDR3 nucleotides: TGTGCCAGCTCACCACCTAGACGGGACAGTTCCTACGAGCAGTACTTC. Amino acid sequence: CASSPPRRDSSYEQYF.

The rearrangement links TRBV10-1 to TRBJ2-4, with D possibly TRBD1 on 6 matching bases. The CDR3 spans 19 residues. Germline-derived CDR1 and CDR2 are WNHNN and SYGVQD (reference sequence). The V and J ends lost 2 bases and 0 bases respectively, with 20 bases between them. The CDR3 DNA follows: TGCGCCAGCAGTGAGGAGGCCGTCGGACAGACAAAAGCCAAAAACATTCAGTACTTC. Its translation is CASSEEAVGQTKAKNIQYF.

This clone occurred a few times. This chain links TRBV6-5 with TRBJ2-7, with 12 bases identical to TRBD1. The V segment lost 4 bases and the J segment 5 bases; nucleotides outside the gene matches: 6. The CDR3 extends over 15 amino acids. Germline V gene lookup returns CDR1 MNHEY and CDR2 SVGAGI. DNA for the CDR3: TGTGCCAGCAGTTCGCCGGGACAGGGGGCCGACGAGCAGTACTTC. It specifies CASSSPGQGADEQYF.

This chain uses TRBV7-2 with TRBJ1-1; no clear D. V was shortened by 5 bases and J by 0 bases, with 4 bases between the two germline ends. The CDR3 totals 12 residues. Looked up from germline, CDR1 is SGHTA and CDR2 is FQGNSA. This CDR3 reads CASSLMNTEAFF. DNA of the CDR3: TGTGCCAGCAGCCTAATGAACACTGAAGCTTTCTTT.

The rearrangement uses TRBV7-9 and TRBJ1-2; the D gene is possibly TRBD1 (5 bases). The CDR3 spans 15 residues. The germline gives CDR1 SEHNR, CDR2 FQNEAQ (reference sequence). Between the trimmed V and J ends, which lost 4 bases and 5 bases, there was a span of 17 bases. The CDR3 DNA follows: TGTGCCAGCAGCTACGACGGGGTGGGACTGTATGGCTACACCTTC. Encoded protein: CASSYDGVGLYGYTF.

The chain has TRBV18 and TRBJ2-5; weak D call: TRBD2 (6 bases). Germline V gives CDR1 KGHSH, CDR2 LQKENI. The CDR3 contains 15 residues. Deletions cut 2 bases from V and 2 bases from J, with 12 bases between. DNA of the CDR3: TGTGCCAGCTCACCAGCCCCGGGACTTCAAGAGACCCAGTACTTC. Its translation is CASSPAPGLQETQYF.

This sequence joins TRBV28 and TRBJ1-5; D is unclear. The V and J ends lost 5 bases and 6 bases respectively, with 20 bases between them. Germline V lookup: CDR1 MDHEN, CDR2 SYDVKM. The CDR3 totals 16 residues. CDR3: CASSLRRQLKGQPQHF. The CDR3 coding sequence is TGTGCCAGCAGTCTCAGGAGGCAGCTTAAAGGTCAGCCCCAGCATTTT.

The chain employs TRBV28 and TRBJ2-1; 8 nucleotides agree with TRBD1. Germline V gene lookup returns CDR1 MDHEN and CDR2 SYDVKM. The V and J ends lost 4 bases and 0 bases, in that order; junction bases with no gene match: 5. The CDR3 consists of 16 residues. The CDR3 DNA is TGTGCCAGCAGTTCATTAACAGGGGGCTCCTACAATGAGCAGTTCTTC. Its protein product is CASSSLTGGSYNEQFF.

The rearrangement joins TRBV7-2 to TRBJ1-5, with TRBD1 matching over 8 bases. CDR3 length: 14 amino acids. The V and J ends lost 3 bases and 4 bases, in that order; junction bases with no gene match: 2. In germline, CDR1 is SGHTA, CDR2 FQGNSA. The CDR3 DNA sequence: TGTGCCAGCAGCTTGGACAGGGTGAATCAGCCCCAGCATTTT. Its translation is CASSLDRVNQPQHF. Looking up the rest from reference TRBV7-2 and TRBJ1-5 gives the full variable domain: GAGVSQSPSNKVTEKGKDVELRCDPISGHTALYWYRQSLGQGLEFLIYFQGNSAPDKSGLPSDRFSAERTGGSVSTLTIQRTQQEDSAVYLCASSLDRVNQPQHFGDGTRLSIL.

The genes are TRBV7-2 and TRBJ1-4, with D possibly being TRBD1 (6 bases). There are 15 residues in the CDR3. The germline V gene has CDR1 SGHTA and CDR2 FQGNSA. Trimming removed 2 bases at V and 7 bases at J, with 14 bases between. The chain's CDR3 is CASSLQGTNPEKLFF. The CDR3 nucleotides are TGTGCCAGCAGCTTACAGGGGACCAATCCTGAAAAACTGTTTTTT.

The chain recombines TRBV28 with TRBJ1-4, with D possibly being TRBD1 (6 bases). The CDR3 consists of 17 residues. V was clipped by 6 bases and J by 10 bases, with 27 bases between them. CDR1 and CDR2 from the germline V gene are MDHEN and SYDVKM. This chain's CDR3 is CASRLSGALGNKGKLFF. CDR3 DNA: TGTGCCAGCAGATTGTCAGGGGCCTTGGGAAATAAGGGAAAACTGTTTTTT.

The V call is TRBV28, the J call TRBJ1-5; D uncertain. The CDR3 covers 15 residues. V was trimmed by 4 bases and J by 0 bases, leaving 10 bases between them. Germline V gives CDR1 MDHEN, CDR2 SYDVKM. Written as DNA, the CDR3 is TGTGCCAGCAGTTACTCAACTAATAGCAATCAGCCCCAGCATTTT. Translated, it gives CASSYSTNSNQPQHF.

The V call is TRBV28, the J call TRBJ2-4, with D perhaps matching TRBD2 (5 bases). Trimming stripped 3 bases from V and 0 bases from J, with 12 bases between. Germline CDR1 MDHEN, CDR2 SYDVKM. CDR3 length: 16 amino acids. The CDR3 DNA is TGTGCCAGCAGTTTCCGGGGAAGACTAGCCAAAAACATTCAGTACTTC. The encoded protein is CASSFRGRLAKNIQYF.

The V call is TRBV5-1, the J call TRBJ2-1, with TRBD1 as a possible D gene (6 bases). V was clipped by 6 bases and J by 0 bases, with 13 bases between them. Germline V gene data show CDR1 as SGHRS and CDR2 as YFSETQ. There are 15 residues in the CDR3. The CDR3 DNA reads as TGCGCCAGCACCTCAGACAGGAGCTCCTACAATGAGCAGTTCTTC. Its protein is CASTSDRSSYNEQFF.

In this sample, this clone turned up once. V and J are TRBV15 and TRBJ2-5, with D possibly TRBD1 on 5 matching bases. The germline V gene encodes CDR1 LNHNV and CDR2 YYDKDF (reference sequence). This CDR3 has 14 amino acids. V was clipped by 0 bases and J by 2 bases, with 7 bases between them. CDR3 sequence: CATSRDRAQETQYF. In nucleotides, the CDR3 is TGTGCCACCAGCAGAGACAGGGCTCAAGAGACCCAGTACTTC.

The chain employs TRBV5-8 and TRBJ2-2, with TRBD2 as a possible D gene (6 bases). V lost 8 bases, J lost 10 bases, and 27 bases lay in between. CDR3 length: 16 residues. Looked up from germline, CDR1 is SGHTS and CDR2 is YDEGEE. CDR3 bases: TGTGCCAGTTCCGGTGGGTTCTCAGCTTCGGGAGAGGAGCTGTTTTTT. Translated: CASSGGFSASGEELFF.

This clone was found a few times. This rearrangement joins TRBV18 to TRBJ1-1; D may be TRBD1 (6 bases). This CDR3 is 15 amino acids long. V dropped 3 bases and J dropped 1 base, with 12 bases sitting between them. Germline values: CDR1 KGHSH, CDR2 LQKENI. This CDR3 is CASSPRQEPNTEAFF. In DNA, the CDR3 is TGTGCCAGCTCACCCAGACAGGAGCCGAACACTGAAGCTTTCTTT.

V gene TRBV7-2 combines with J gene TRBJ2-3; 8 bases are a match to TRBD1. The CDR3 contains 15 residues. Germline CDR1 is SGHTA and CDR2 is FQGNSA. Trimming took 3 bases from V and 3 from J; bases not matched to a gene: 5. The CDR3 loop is CASSLGRTGTDTQYF. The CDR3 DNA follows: TGTGCCAGCAGCTTGGGAAGGACAGGGACAGATACGCAGTATTTT.